Listed below are T cell receptor beta chains from one sample, sequenced in a study of blood T cell repertoires in COVID-19. Profiled with immunoSEQ multiplex PCR; TCRdb holds only in-frame clones, not every one. The sample shows a few hundred thousand clones, 80% to 90% of them seen only once. Material for sequencing was PBMCs or T cells enriched from blood (not recorded which). Receptors originate from a woman aged 18-29 years who had recovered from COVID-19. Each CDR3 is given with its conserved first and last residue. D genes are given only for firm matches. Where a row states a size, it is once, few, many or the class of an expanded clone; other rows omit it.

v_call: TRBV6-5; d_call: .; clone_size: .; j_call: TRBJ2-7; cdr3_nt: TGTGCCAGCAGTTACTCGGGCTTCTACGAGCAGTACTTC; cdr3_aa: CASSYSGFYEQYF
v_call: TRBV28; d_call: .; clone_size: .; j_call: TRBJ2-4; cdr3_nt: TGTGCCAGCAGTGGGCCAGGATCCCTGGGGGGCATTCAGTACTTC; cdr3_aa: CASSGPGSLGGIQYF
v_call: TRBV10-1; d_call: .; clone_size: .; j_call: TRBJ1-3; cdr3_nt: TGCGCCAGCAGTGAGTCCGCTAACTCTGGAAACACCATATATTTT; cdr3_aa: CASSESANSGNTIYF
v_call: TRBV30; d_call: .; clone_size: .; j_call: TRBJ1-2; cdr3_nt: TGTGCCTGGATTAGTGTTAGGGGCGGCGGCTACACCTTC; cdr3_aa: CAWISVRGGGYTF
v_call: TRBV4-2; d_call: TRBD1; clone_size: .; j_call: TRBJ1-2; cdr3_nt: TGTGCCAGCAGCCAAGATGGTGACAGGGGGGATGGCTACACCTTC; cdr3_aa: CASSQDGDRGDGYTF
v_call: TRBV24-1; d_call: .; clone_size: .; j_call: TRBJ2-3; cdr3_nt: TGTGCCACCAGTGATCTAGGAGGAGATACGCAGTATTTT; cdr3_aa: CATSDLGGDTQYF
v_call: TRBV27; d_call: .; clone_size: few; j_call: TRBJ2-3; cdr3_nt: TGTGCCAGCAGCCTACAGGGCGATACGCAGTATTTT; cdr3_aa: CASSLQGDTQYF
v_call: TRBV28; d_call: .; clone_size: .; j_call: TRBJ2-7; cdr3_nt: TGTGCCAGCAGCTATCGAACCTACGAGCAGTACTTC; cdr3_aa: CASSYRTYEQYF
v_call: TRBV7-8; d_call: TRBD1; clone_size: once; j_call: TRBJ2-7; cdr3_nt: TGTGCCAGCAGCTTAGCGTTGCAGGGGGACAGCCGGGAGCAGTACTTC; cdr3_aa: CASSLALQGDSREQYF
v_call: TRBV18; d_call: TRBD1; clone_size: .; j_call: TRBJ1-2; cdr3_nt: TGTGCCAGCTCACCTACCGGACAGGGTGCTAACTATGGCTACACCTTC; cdr3_aa: CASSPTGQGANYGYTF
v_call: TRBV7-8; d_call: .; clone_size: .; j_call: TRBJ2-3; cdr3_nt: TGTGCCAGCAGCTTAATCACTGGAGAAGATACGCAGTATTTT; cdr3_aa: CASSLITGEDTQYF
v_call: TRBV19; d_call: TRBD2; clone_size: .; j_call: TRBJ2-1; cdr3_nt: TGTGCCAGTAGTATGACTAGCGGGACCTACAATGAGCAGTTCTTC; cdr3_aa: CASSMTSGTYNEQFF
v_call: TRBV30; d_call: TRBD2; clone_size: .; j_call: TRBJ2-5; cdr3_nt: TGTGCCTGGAGTGTAAGTCTAGGACTAGCGGGGATGGAGACCCAGTACTTC; cdr3_aa: CAWSVSLGLAGMETQYF
v_call: TRBV25-1; d_call: .; clone_size: .; j_call: TRBJ2-1; cdr3_nt: TGTGCCAGCAGTGACCGAACCGAGGCCGAAGTGCAGTTCTTC; cdr3_aa: CASSDRTEAEVQFF
v_call: TRBV15; d_call: .; clone_size: .; j_call: TRBJ1-1; cdr3_nt: TGTGCCACCAGCAGGGAGGGGCCCTCATGGATGAACACTGAAGCTTTCTTT; cdr3_aa: CATSREGPSWMNTEAFF
v_call: TRBV6-5; d_call: .; clone_size: .; j_call: TRBJ2-7; cdr3_nt: TGTGCCAGCAGTACCGGGGCAGGGGGAGGTGGGTACTTC; cdr3_aa: CASSTGAGGGGYF
v_call: TRBV3-1/TRBV3-2; d_call: TRBD2; clone_size: .; j_call: TRBJ2-5; cdr3_nt: TGTGCCAGCAGCCAAGCCGGCGCGGGAGTCTTGGAGACCCAGTACTTC; cdr3_aa: CASSQAGAGVLETQYF
v_call: TRBV5-1; d_call: .; clone_size: .; j_call: TRBJ2-1; cdr3_nt: TGCGCCAGCAGCGAGGGTGCGAGCTCCTACAATGAGCAGTTCTTC; cdr3_aa: CASSEGASSYNEQFF
v_call: TRBV7-9; d_call: .; clone_size: .; j_call: TRBJ1-1; cdr3_nt: TGTGCCAGCAGCTTGGGGGCAGGGATCACTGAAGCTTTCTTT; cdr3_aa: CASSLGAGITEAFF
v_call: TRBV7-9; d_call: TRBD1; clone_size: .; j_call: TRBJ1-1; cdr3_nt: TGTGCCAGCAGCCCCCGGGACAGATTAATGAACACTGAAGCTTTCTTT; cdr3_aa: CASSPRDRLMNTEAFF
v_call: TRBV18; d_call: .; clone_size: .; j_call: TRBJ1-2; cdr3_nt: TGTGCCAGTTCATTCAGGGAAAACTATGGCTACACCTTC; cdr3_aa: CASSFRENYGYTF
v_call: TRBV19; d_call: TRBD2; clone_size: .; j_call: TRBJ2-1; cdr3_nt: TGTGCCAGTAGTATAGGGGTGGGTAGCGGGGGGTCCCGTTACAATGAGCAGTTCTTC; cdr3_aa: CASSIGVGSGGSRYNEQFF
v_call: TRBV27; d_call: TRBD2; clone_size: .; j_call: TRBJ2-7; cdr3_nt: TGTGCCAGCAGTTTAGGGACAGGACTAGCGGGAGGCTACGAGCAGTACTTC; cdr3_aa: CASSLGTGLAGGYEQYF
v_call: TRBV18; d_call: .; clone_size: .; j_call: TRBJ2-5; cdr3_nt: TGTGCCAGCTCACCACGGCAGGGAAGGGAGACCCAGTACTTC; cdr3_aa: CASSPRQGRETQYF
v_call: TRBV5-1; d_call: .; clone_size: .; j_call: TRBJ2-5; cdr3_nt: TGCGCCAGCAGCTTGGTGGGGGGGCGAGAGACCCAGTACTTC; cdr3_aa: CASSLVGGRETQYF
v_call: TRBV18; d_call: .; clone_size: .; j_call: TRBJ2-7; cdr3_nt: TGTGCCAGCTCACCATTCCAGGGTCCGTCAGCCGAGCAGTACTTC; cdr3_aa: CASSPFQGPSAEQYF
v_call: TRBV19; d_call: TRBD1; clone_size: .; j_call: TRBJ1-6; cdr3_nt: TGTGCCAGTCAGGACAGGGGTAATTCACCCCTCCACTTT; cdr3_aa: CASQDRGNSPLHF
v_call: TRBV14; d_call: TRBD2; clone_size: .; j_call: TRBJ2-3; cdr3_nt: TGTGCCAGCAGCGAGACTAGCGGAACAGATACGCAGTATTTT; cdr3_aa: CASSETSGTDTQYF
v_call: TRBV5-5; d_call: .; clone_size: .; j_call: TRBJ2-1; cdr3_nt: TGTGCCAGCAGCTTCCTAGGTACACCGCTTGATGAGCAGTTCTTC; cdr3_aa: CASSFLGTPLDEQFF
v_call: TRBV13; d_call: .; clone_size: .; j_call: TRBJ1-1; cdr3_nt: TGTGCCAGCAGCTTAAGGATGTCTCACAGGGCTGAAGCTTTCTTT; cdr3_aa: CASSLRMSHRAEAFF
v_call: TRBV28; d_call: .; clone_size: .; j_call: TRBJ1-5; cdr3_nt: TGTGCCAGCAGCTCGTATAGCAATCAGCCCCAGCATTTT; cdr3_aa: CASSSYSNQPQHF
v_call: TRBV24-1; d_call: .; clone_size: few; j_call: TRBJ2-3; cdr3_nt: TGTGCCACCAGTGATTCCTGGGGGGAGAGGACAGATACGCAGTATTTT; cdr3_aa: CATSDSWGERTDTQYF
v_call: TRBV25-1; d_call: TRBD1; clone_size: .; j_call: TRBJ2-1; cdr3_nt: TGTGCCAGCAGTGACGCCGGGACAGGGAAAGTAAATGAGCAGTTCTTC; cdr3_aa: CASSDAGTGKVNEQFF
v_call: TRBV5-1; d_call: TRBD2; clone_size: .; j_call: TRBJ2-1; cdr3_nt: TGCGCCAGCAGCCCCCTCCCACTAGCGGGAGGGCTGGGGATTTCCTACAATGAGCAGTTCTTC; cdr3_aa: CASSPLPLAGGLGISYNEQFF
v_call: TRBV5-1; d_call: .; clone_size: .; j_call: TRBJ1-4; cdr3_nt: TGCGCCAGCAGCTTAGGGGTAGATGAAAAACTGTTTTTT; cdr3_aa: CASSLGVDEKLFF
v_call: TRBV7-3; d_call: .; clone_size: .; j_call: TRBJ1-1; cdr3_nt: TGTGCCAGCAGCTCCAGTCCGAACACTGAAGCTTTCTTT; cdr3_aa: CASSSSPNTEAFF